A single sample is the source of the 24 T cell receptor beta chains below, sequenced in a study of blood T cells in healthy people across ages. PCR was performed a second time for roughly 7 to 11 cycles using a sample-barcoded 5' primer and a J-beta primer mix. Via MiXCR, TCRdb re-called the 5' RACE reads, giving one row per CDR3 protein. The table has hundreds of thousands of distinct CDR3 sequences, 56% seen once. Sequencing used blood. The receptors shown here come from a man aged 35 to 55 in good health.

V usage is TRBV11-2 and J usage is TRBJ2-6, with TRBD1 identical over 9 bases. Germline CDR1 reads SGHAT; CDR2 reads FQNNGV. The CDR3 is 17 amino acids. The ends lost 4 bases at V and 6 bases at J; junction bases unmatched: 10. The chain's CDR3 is CASSSRITGGAANVLTF. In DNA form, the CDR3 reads TGTGCCAGCAGCTCACGTATTACAGGGGGCGCGGCCAACGTCCTGACTTTC.

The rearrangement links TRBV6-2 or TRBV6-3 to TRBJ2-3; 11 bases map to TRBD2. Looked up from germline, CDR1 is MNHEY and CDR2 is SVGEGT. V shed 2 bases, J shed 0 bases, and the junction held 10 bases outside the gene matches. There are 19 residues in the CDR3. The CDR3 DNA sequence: TGTGCCAGCAGTTACCCCGCTAGCGGGAGGCCCGTTAGCACAGATACGCAGTATTTT. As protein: CASSYPASGRPVSTDTQYF.

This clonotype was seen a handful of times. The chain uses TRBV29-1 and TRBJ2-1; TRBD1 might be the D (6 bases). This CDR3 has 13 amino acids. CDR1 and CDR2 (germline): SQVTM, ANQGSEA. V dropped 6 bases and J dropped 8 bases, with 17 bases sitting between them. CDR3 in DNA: TGCAGCGTCCATGGTTGGGGGCGCGATGAGCAGTTCTTC. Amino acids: CSVHGWGRDEQFF.

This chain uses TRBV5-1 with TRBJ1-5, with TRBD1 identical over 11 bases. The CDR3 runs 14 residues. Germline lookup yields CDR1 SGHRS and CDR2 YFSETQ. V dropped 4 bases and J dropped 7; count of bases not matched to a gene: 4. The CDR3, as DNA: TGCGCCAGCAGCCCGGGACAGGGGGAGCAGCCCCAGCATTTT. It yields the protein CASSPGQGEQPQHF. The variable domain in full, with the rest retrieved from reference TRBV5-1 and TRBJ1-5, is KAGVTQTPRYLIKTRGQQVTLSCSPISGHRSVSWYQQTPGQGLQFLFEYFSETQRNKGNFPGRFSGRQFSNSRSEMNVSTLELGDSALYLCASSPGQGEQPQHFGDGTRLSIL.

The CDR3 coding sequence is TGTGCCAGCAGCTCTGGACAGAGAAACTCTGGGGCCAACGTCCTGACTTTC. This translates into CASSSGQRNSGANVLTF. V is TRBV7-9 and J is TRBJ2-6; possibly TRBD1 for D (6 bases). Trimming pared 4 bases from V and 0 bases from J, leaving 13 bases between. The germline gives CDR1 SEHNR, CDR2 FQNEAQ (reference sequence). The CDR3 spans 17 residues.

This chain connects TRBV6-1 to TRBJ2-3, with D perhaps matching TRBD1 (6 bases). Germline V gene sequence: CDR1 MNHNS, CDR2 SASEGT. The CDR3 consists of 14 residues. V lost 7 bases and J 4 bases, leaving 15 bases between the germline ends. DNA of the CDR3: TGTGCCAGCAAAGCGATGGACAGCGCAGATACGCAGTATTTT. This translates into CASKAMDSADTQYF.

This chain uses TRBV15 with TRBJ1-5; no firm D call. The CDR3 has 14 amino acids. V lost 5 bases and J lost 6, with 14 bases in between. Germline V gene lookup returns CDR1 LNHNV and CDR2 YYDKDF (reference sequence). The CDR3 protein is CATSRGKPTQPQHF. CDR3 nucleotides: TGTGCCACCAGCCGGGGTAAACCCACTCAGCCCCAGCATTTT.

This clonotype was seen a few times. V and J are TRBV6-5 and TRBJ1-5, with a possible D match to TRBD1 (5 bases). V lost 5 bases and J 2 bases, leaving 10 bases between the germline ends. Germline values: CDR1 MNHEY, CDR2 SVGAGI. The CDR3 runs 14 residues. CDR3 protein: CASSTGRGNQPQHF. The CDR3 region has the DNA TGTGCCAGCAGTACGGGACGGGGCAATCAGCCCCAGCATTTT.

CDR3 bases: TGTGCCAGCAGTTTAGAAACAGACTCCTACGAGCAGTACTTC. It is translated as CASSLETDSYEQYF. V is TRBV12-3 or TRBV12-4 and J is TRBJ2-7, with no clear D. The CDR3 covers 14 residues. The V end lost 1 base, the J end lost 0 bases, and 7 bases lay between the germline ends.

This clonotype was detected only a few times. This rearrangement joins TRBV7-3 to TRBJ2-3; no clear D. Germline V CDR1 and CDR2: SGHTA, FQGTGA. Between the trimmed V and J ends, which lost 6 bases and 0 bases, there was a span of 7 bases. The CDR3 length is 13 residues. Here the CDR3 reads CASRSDSTDTQYF. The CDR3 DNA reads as TGTGCCAGCAGGAGCGATAGCACAGATACGCAGTATTTT.

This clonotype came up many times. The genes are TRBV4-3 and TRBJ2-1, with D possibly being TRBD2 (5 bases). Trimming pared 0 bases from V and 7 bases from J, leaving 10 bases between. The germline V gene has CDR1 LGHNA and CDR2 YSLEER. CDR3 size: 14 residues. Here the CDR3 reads CASSQELGPNEQFF. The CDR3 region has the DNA TGCGCCAGCAGCCAAGAACTAGGACCTAATGAGCAGTTCTTC.

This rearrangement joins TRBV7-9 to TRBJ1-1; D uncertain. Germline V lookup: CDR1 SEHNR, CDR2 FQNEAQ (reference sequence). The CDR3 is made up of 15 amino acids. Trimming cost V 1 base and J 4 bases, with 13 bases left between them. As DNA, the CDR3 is TGTGCCAGCAGCTTAGGGGTAAAAGCCGGCACTGAAGCTTTCTTT. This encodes CASSLGVKAGTEAFF.

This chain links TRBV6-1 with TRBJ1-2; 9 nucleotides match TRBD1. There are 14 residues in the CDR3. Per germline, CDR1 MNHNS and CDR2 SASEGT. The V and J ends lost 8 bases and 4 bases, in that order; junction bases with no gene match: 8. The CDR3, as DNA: TGTGCCAGCTCCTCGGACAGGGGCCTCTATGGCTACACCTTC. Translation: CASSSDRGLYGYTF.

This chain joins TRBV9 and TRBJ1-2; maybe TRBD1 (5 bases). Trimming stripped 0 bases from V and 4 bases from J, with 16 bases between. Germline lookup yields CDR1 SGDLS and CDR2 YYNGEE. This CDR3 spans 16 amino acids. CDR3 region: CASSVATLGQFYGYTF. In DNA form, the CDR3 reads TGTGCCAGCAGCGTAGCTACGTTGGGGCAGTTCTATGGCTACACCTTC.

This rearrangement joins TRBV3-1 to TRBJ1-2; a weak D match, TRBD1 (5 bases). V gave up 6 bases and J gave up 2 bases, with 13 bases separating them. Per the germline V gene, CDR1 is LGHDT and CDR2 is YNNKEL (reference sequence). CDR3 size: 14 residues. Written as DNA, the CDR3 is TGTGCCAGCAGTAACCGGGACGGGAACTATGGCTACACCTTC. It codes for CASSNRDGNYGYTF. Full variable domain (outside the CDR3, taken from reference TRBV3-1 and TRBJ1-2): DTAVSQTPKYLVTQMGNDKSIKCEQNLGHDTMYWYKQDSKKFLKIMFSYNNKELIINETVPNRFSPKSPDKAHLNLHINSLELGDSAVYFCASSNRDGNYGYTFGSGTRLTVV.

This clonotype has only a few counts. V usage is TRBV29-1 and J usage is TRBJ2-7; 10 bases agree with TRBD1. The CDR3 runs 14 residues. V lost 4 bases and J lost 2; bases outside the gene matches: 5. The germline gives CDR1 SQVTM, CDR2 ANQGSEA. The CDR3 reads CSVGTGGAAYEQYF. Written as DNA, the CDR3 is TGCAGCGTTGGGACAGGGGGAGCCGCCTACGAGCAGTACTTC.

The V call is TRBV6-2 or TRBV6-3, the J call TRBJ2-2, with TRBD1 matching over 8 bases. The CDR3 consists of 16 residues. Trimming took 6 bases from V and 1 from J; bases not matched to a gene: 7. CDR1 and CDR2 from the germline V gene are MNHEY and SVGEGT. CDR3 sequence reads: CASSEPGGGNTGELFF. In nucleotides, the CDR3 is TGTGCCAGCAGCGAACCAGGGGGCGGGAACACCGGGGAGCTGTTTTTT.

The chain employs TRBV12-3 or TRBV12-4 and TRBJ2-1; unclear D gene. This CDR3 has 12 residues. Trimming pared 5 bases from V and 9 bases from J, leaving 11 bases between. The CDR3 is CASSVVGREQFF. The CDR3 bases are TGTGCCAGCAGTGTGGTTGGACGTGAGCAGTTCTTC.

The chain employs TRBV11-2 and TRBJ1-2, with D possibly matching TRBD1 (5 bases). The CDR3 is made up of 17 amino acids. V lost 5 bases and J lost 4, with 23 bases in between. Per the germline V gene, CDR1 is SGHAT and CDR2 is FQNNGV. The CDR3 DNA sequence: TGTGCCAGCAGCCGCCATACTGGCGGGACCTCTGGCTATGGCTACACCTTC. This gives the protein CASSRHTGGTSGYGYTF.

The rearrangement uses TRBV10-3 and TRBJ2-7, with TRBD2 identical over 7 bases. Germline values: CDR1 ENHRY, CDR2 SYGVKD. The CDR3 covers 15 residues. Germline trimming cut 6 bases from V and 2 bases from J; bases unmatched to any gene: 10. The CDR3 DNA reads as TGTGCCATCAGCGGGACCGGGGGAGGGGCCTACGAGCAGTACTTC. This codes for CAISGTGGGAYEQYF.

The CDR3 here is CASSASQGKDTQYF. In DNA, the CDR3 is TGTGCCAGCAGCGCATCACAGGGGAAAGATACGCAGTATTTT. The chain couples TRBV9 to TRBJ2-3; 7 positions match TRBD1. This CDR3 comprises 14 residues. V was pared by 3 bases and J by 5 bases, with 6 bases of the junction left unmatched. Germline loops: CDR1 SGDLS, CDR2 YYNGEE.

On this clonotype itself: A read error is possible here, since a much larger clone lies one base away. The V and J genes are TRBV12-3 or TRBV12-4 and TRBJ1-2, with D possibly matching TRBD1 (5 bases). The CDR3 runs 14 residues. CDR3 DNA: TGTGCCAGCAGTTCCACCTGGGGGGACTATGACTACACCTTC. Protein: CASSSTWGDYDYTF.

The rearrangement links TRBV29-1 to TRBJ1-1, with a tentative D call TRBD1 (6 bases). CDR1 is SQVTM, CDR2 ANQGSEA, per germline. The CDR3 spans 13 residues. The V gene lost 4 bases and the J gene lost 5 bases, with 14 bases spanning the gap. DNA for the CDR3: TGCAGCGTTGGCACGGGGGCGATAACTGAAGCTTTCTTT. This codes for CSVGTGAITEAFF.

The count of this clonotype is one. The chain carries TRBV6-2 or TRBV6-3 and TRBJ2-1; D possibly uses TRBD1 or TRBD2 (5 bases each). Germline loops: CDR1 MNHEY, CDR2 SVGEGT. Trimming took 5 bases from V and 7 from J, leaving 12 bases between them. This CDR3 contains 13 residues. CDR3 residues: CASSRQRTNEQFF. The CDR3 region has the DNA TGTGCCAGCAGTCGCCAGCGGACAAATGAGCAGTTCTTC.